What follows are 21 T cell receptor beta chains derived from one specimen sequenced in a study of blood T cell repertoires in COVID-19. Assay: immunoSEQ multiplex PCR; the TCRdb copy retains only in-frame clones and omits some. The sample contains about 440,000 clones, 70% to 90% of which appear only once. The sequencing sample was made of PBMCs or T cells enriched from blood (not recorded which). The receptor source for this set is a woman aged 18-29 years with acute COVID-19.

The chain employs TRBV3-1 (or the pseudogene TRBV3-2) and TRBJ1-6, with no clear D. In germline, CDR1 is LGHDT, CDR2 YNNKEL (reference sequence). CDR3 length equals 15 residues. Trimming took 2 bases from V and 5 from J, leaving 10 bases between them. This chain's CDR3 is CASSQHRANNSPLHF. The CDR3 bases are TGTGCCAGCAGCCAACACAGAGCCAATAATTCACCCCTCCACTTT.

Only one count was recorded for this clone. The chain has TRBV5-1 and TRBJ2-2; 13 bases align to TRBD2. V lost 0 bases, J lost 7 bases, and 3 bases stayed unmatched. The V gene's germline CDR1 is SGHRS and CDR2 YFSETQ. The CDR3 covers 16 residues. The DNA for the CDR3 is TGCGCCAGCAGCTTGGGGACTAGCGGGAGAAACGGGGAGCTGTTTTTT. It translates to CASSLGTSGRNGELFF. The complete variable domain, with remaining parts taken from reference TRBV5-1 and TRBJ2-2, reads KAGVTQTPRYLIKTRGQQVTLSCSPISGHRSVSWYQQTPGQGLQFLFEYFSETQRNKGNFPGRFSGRQFSNSRSEMNVSTLELGDSALYLCASSLGTSGRNGELFFGEGSRLTVL.

This chain joins TRBV30 and TRBJ2-5; D gene ambiguous. CDR3 length: 14 amino acids. The V and J ends lost 0 bases and 3 bases respectively, with 11 bases between them. Germline V gives CDR1 GTSNPN, CDR2 SVGIG (reference sequence). As DNA, the CDR3 is TGTGCCTGGAGTGTATACCTGACTGAAGAGACCCAGTACTTC. Its protein is CAWSVYLTEETQYF. Together with reference TRBV30 and TRBJ2-5, the CDR3 gives the full variable domain: SQTIHQWPATLVQPVGSPLSLECTVEGTSNPNLYWYRQAAGRGLQLLFYSVGIGQISSEVPQNLSASRPQDRQFILSSKKLLLSDSGFYLCAWSVYLTEETQYFGPGTRLLVL.

The chain recombines TRBV4-1 with TRBJ2-1, with 8 positions matching TRBD2. This CDR3 has 15 residues. Germline values: CDR1 MGHRA, CDR2 YSYEKL. Unmatched junction bases numbered 4, after V lost 0 bases and J lost 6 bases. In DNA, the CDR3 is TGCGCCAGCAGCCAAGATCCAGGGACTAGCAATGAGCAGTTCTTC. Its translation: CASSQDPGTSNEQFF.

Points on this clone: Compared with germline, one end of the junction differs, possibly owing to a read error. CDR3 nucleotides: TGTGCCAGCAGCTTATCCTTTTACCCGGGACAGTTGACTGAGGCTTTCTTT. As protein: CASSLSFYPGQLTEAFF. The chain uses TRBV11-2 and TRBJ1-1; 7 positions match TRBD1. The CDR3 is 17 amino acids. The V gene's germline CDR1 is SGHAT and CDR2 FQNNGV.

This chain connects TRBV7-9 to TRBJ2-5, with D unclear. Trimming took 3 bases from V and 5 from J, leaving 16 bases between them. CDR3 length: 15 amino acids. CDR1 and CDR2 from the germline V gene are SEHNR and FQNEAQ (reference sequence). CDR3 nucleotide sequence: TGTGCCAGCAGCTTGATCGACAACCCTTGGGAGACCCAGTACTTC. Its translation: CASSLIDNPWETQYF.

The gene calls are TRBV6-5 and TRBJ1-2; 8 nucleotides line up with TRBD1. CDR3 length: 14 residues. With V trimmed by 7 bases and J by 5 bases, 9 bases remained unmatched. Germline V lookup: CDR1 MNHEY, CDR2 SVGAGI. CDR3 residues: CASNDGQGEYGYTF. CDR3 DNA: TGTGCCAGCAACGACGGACAGGGCGAATATGGCTACACCTTC.

The DNA of the CDR3 is TGCGCCAGCAGCTTCAACAGGGGCCCCAGGGAAAAACTGTTTTTT. Its translation is CASSFNRGPREKLFF. The chain carries TRBV5-1 and TRBJ1-4; TRBD1 aligns across 7 bases. The CDR3 runs to 15 residues. Germline V gene data show CDR1 as SGHRS and CDR2 as YFSETQ. V shed 2 bases and J 8 bases; nucleotides not matched to a gene: 9.

The gene calls are TRBV4-1 and TRBJ2-3, with D maybe TRBD1 (7 bases). Trimming shortened V by 3 bases and J by 6 bases, and 22 bases separated the two germline ends. Germline-derived CDR1 and CDR2 are MGHRA and YSYEKL. The CDR3 spans 17 residues. CDR3 in DNA: TGCGCCAGCAGCCACCAGGGGGGTGGCAGGGGTAAGGATACGCAGTATTTT. This gives the protein CASSHQGGGRGKDTQYF.

The rearrangement joins TRBV18 to TRBJ2-4, with D unresolved. CDR3 length: 14 amino acids. Germline CDR1 is KGHSH and CDR2 is LQKENI. Between the trimmed V and J ends, which lost 5 bases and 0 bases, there was a span of 8 bases. The CDR3: CASSSEIAKNIQYF. The DNA of the CDR3 is TGTGCCAGCTCATCTGAGATAGCCAAAAACATTCAGTACTTC. Variable domain in full (rest from reference TRBV18 and TRBJ2-4): NAGVMQNPRHLVRRRGQEARLRCSPMKGHSHVYWYRQLPEEGLKFMVYLQKENIIDESGMPKERFSAEFPKEGPSILRIQQVVRGDSAAYFCASSSEIAKNIQYFGAGTRLSVL.

The chain uses TRBV18 and TRBJ1-2, with a tentative D call TRBD1 (6 bases). The length of the CDR3 is 18 residues. The germline V gene encodes CDR1 KGHSH and CDR2 LQKENI. V shed 2 bases and J shed 5 bases, with 24 bases lying between them. CDR3 amino acids: CASSPFPDKQGPTYGYTF. CDR3 DNA sequence: TGTGCCAGCTCACCATTCCCAGACAAACAGGGTCCGACATATGGCTACACCTTC.

The chain couples TRBV2 to TRBJ2-2; possible D gene TRBD2, 6 bases. The length of the CDR3 is 14 residues. The germline CDR1 and CDR2 sequences are SNHLY and FYNNEI. The germline V and J ends were trimmed by 8 bases and 11 bases, with 21 bases remaining between them. In DNA, the CDR3 is TGTGCCAGCGTCCGGGAGCCCAACGCGTTCGAGCTGTTTTTT. This gives the protein CASVREPNAFELFF.

V is TRBV7-9 and J is TRBJ1-1; D ambiguous. The CDR3 covers 14 residues. CDR1 and CDR2 (germline): SEHNR, FQNEAQ (reference sequence). Trimming took off 5 bases at V and 1 base at J, with 11 bases between the two ends. The CDR3 reads CASSPSPGNTEAFF. The CDR3 nucleotides read TGTGCCAGCAGCCCCTCCCCCGGGAACACTGAAGCTTTCTTT.

The chain uses TRBV2 and TRBJ1-2, with TRBD1 identical over 9 bases. This CDR3 has 18 residues. Germline V CDR1 and CDR2: SNHLY, FYNNEI. V shed 7 bases and J 8 bases; nucleotides not matched to a gene: 23. The CDR3 sequence: CASTVRHLRDRVVEGYTF. DNA for the CDR3: TGTGCCAGCACCGTTAGGCACCTCCGGGACAGGGTGGTCGAGGGCTACACCTTC.

This rearrangement joins TRBV7-2 to TRBJ1-2, with 9 bases that match TRBD1. The V gene end was trimmed by 1 base and the J gene end by 9 bases; junction bases not matched to a gene: 6. The CDR3 loop spans 14 amino acids. Germline V gene lookup returns CDR1 SGHTA and CDR2 FQGNSA. The CDR3 loop reads CASSLVYRGLSYTF. As DNA, the CDR3 is TGTGCCAGCAGCTTAGTGTACAGGGGGCTGAGCTACACCTTC.

V is TRBV6-5 and J is TRBJ2-3; 8 positions match TRBD1. Germline V gene sequence: CDR1 MNHEY, CDR2 SVGAGI. The length of the CDR3 is 16 residues. The V and J ends lost 2 bases and 2 bases, in that order; junction bases with no gene match: 6. The CDR3 DNA follows: TGTGCCAGCAGTTACCACCGGGACAGGTCCACAGATACGCAGTATTTT. Protein product: CASSYHRDRSTDTQYF.

The chain joins TRBV11-3 to TRBJ2-1; a weak D match, TRBD1 (5 bases). This CDR3 contains 15 residues. Deletions cut 3 bases from V and 0 bases from J, with 9 bases between. Germline loops: CDR1 SGHNT, CDR2 YENEEA. For the CDR3, the DNA is TGTGCCAGCAGCTTCAGGGAAAGCTCCTACAATGAGCAGTTCTTC. The encoded protein is CASSFRESSYNEQFF. Combining the CDR3 with reference TRBV11-3 and TRBJ2-1 gives the whole variable domain EAGVVQSPRYKIIEKKQPVAFWCNPISGHNTLYWYLQNLGQGPELLIRYENEEAVDDSQLPKDRFSAERLKGVDSTLKIQPAELGDSAVYLCASSFRESSYNEQFFGPGTRLTVL.

V and J are TRBV27 and TRBJ2-2; D is unresolved. The CDR3 is 12 amino acids. Trimming took 6 bases from V and 4 from J, leaving 6 bases between them. Germline CDR1 MNHEY, CDR2 SMNVEV (reference sequence). The CDR3 DNA sequence: TGTGCCAGCAGACTAATCACCGGGGAGCTGTTTTTT. It yields the protein CASRLITGELFF.

J is TRBJ1-5 and V is TRBV24-1, with D perhaps TRBD1 (6 bases). The CDR3 has 18 amino acids. The V gene's germline CDR1 is KGHDR and CDR2 SFDVKD. V lost 8 bases and J lost 1, with 23 bases in between. The CDR3 reads CATTPPGHHSGSNQPQHF. The CDR3 DNA reads as TGTGCCACCACACCCCCGGGACACCATTCCGGGAGCAATCAGCCCCAGCATTTT.

This clone came up once. The chain couples TRBV29-1 to TRBJ2-1; tentative D call: TRBD1 (5 bases). Germline V gives CDR1 SQVTM, CDR2 ANQGSEA. CDR3 length: 11 amino acids. Trimming shortened V by 1 base and J by 10 bases, and 8 bases separated the two germline ends. Here the CDR3 DNA reads TGCAGCGTTGAAGTTCAGGGAGAGCAGTTCTTC. Its translation: CSVEVQGEQFF.

This chain joins TRBV27 and TRBJ2-1; TRBD2 is a possible D gene (5 bases). V was trimmed by 3 bases and J by 10 bases, leaving 16 bases between them. From germline, CDR1 is MNHEY and CDR2 SMNVEV (reference sequence). CDR3 length: 14 residues. CDR3 sequence: CASSFGLSRGEQFF. CDR3 nucleotides: TGTGCCAGCAGTTTTGGTCTGTCGCGAGGGGAGCAGTTCTTC.